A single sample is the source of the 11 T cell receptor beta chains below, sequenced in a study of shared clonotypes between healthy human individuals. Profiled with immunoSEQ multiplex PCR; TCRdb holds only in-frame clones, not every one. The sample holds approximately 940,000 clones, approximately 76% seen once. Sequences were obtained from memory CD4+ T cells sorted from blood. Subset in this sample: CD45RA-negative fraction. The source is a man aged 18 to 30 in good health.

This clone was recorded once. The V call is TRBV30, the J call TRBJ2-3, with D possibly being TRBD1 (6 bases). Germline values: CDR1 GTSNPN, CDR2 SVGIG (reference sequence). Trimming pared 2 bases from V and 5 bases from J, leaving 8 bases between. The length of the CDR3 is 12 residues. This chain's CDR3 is CAWSPGVDTQYF. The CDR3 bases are TGTGCCTGGAGTCCAGGGGTAGATACGCAGTATTTT.

The CDR3 coding sequence is TGCAGCGTTGAAGGGACTAGCGGGAGGGCCTACGAGCAGTACTTC. Amino acid sequence: CSVEGTSGRAYEQYF. This rearrangement joins TRBV29-1 to TRBJ2-7, with TRBD2 identical over 15 bases. Germline CDR1 is SQVTM and CDR2 is ANQGSEA. The CDR3 spans 15 residues. J lost 2 bases, V lost 1 base, and 0 bases had no gene match.

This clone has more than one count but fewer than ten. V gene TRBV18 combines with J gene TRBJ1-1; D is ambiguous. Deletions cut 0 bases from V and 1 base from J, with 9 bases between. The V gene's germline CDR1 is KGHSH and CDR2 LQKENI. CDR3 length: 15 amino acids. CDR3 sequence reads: CASSPPSGQNTEAFF. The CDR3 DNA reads TGTGCCAGCTCACCACCTTCAGGCCAGAACACTGAAGCTTTCTTT.

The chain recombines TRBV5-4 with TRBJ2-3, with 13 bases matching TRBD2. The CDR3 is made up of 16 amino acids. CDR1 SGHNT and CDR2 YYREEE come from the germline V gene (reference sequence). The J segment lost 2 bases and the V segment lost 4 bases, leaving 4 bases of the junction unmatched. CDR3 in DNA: TGTGCCAGCAGCCCGGGACTAGCGGGGAACACAGATACGCAGTATTTT. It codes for CASSPGLAGNTDTQYF. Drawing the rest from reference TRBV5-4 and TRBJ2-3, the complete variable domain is ETGVTQSPTHLIKTRGQQVTLRCSSQSGHNTVSWYQQALGQGPQFIFQYYREEENGRGNFPPRFSGLQFPNYSSELNVNALELDDSALYLCASSPGLAGNTDTQYFGPGTRLTVL.

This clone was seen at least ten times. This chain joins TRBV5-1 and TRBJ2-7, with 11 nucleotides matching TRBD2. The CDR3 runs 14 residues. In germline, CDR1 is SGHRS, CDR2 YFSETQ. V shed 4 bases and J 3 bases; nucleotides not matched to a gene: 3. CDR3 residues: CASSRTSGHYEQYF. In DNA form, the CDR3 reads TGCGCCAGCAGCCGGACTAGCGGGCACTACGAGCAGTACTTC.

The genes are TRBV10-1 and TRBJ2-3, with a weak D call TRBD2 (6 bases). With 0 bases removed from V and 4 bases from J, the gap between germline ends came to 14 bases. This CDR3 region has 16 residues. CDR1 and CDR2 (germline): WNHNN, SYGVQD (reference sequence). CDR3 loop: CASSESSGPGADTQYF. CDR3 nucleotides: TGCGCCAGCAGTGAGTCAAGCGGGCCTGGTGCAGATACGCAGTATTTT.

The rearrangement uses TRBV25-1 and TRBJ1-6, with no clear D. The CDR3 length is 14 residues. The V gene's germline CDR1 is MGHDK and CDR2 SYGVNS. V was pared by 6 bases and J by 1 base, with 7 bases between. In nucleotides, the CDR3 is TGTGCCAGCAGCATGGGGTCCTATAATTCACCCCTCCACTTT. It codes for CASSMGSYNSPLHF.

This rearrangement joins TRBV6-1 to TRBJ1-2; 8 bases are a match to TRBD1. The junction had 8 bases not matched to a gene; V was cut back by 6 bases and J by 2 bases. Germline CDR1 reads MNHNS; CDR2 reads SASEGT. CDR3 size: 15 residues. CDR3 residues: CASSLFRQGNYGYTF. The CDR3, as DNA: TGTGCCAGCAGCCTTTTCCGACAGGGGAACTATGGCTACACCTTC.

Here the CDR3 reads CASRPFTSTDTQYF. The DNA for the CDR3 is TGCGCCAGCCGACCATTTACTAGCACAGATACGCAGTATTTT. The chain has TRBV5-1 and TRBJ2-3; D is unresolved. V was clipped by 7 bases and J by 0 bases, with 12 bases between them. Germline loops: CDR1 SGHRS, CDR2 YFSETQ. CDR3 length: 14 residues.

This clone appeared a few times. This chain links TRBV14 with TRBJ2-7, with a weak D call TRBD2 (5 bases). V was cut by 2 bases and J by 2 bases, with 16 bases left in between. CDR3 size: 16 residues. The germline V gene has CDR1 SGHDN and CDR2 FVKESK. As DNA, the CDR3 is TGTGCCAGCAGCCAAACCGGGCAGCTAGCAACCTACGAGCAGTACTTC. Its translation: CASSQTGQLATYEQYF.

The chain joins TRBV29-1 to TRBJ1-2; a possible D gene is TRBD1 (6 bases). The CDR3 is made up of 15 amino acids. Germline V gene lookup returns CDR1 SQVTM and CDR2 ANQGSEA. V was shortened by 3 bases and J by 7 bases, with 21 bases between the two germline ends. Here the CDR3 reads CSVELWADSGGGYTF. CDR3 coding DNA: TGCAGCGTTGAGCTGTGGGCGGACAGCGGGGGTGGCTACACCTTC.